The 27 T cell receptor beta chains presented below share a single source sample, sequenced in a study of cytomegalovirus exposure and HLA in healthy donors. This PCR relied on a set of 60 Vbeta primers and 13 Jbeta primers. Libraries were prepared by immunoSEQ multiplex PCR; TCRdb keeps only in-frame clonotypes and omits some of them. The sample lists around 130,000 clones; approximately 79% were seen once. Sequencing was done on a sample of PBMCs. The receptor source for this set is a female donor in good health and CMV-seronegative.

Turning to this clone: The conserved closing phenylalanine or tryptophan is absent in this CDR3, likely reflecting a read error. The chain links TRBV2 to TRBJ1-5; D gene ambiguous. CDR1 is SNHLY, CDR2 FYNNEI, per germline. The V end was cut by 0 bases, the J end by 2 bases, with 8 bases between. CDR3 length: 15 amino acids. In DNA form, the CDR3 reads TGTGCCAGCAGTGAAGCGCTTAGGGGCAATCAGCCCCAGCATGTT. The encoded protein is CASSEALRGNQPQHV.

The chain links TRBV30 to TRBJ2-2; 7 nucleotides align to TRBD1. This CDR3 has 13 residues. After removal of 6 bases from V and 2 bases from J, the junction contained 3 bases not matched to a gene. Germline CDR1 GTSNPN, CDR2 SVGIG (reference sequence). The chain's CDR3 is CACRGFNTGELFF. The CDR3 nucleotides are TGTGCCTGCAGGGGGTTTAACACCGGGGAGCTGTTTTTT. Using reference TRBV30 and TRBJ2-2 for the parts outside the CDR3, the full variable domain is SQTIHQWPATLVQPVGSPLSLECTVEGTSNPNLYWYRQAAGRGLQLLFYSVGIGQISSEVPQNLSASRPQDRQFILSSKKLLLSDSGFYLCACRGFNTGELFFGEGSRLTVL.

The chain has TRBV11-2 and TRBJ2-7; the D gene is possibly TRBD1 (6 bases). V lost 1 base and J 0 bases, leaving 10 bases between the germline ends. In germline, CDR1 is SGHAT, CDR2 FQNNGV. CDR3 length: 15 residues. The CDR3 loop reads CASSLVNRDSYEQYF. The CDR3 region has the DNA TGTGCCAGCAGCTTAGTAAACAGGGACTCCTACGAGCAGTACTTC.

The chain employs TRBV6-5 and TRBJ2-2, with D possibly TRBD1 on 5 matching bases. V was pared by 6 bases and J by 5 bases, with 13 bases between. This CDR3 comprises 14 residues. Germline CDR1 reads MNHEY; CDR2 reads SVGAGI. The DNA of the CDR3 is TGTGCCAGCAGACAGGCCCCAGGAACCGGGGAGCTGTTTTTT. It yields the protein CASRQAPGTGELFF.

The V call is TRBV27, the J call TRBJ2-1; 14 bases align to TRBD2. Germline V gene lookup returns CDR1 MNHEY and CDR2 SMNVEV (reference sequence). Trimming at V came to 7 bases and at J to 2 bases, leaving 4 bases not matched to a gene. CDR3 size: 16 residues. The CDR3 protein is CASKPGLAGAYNEQFF. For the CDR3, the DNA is TGTGCCAGCAAACCGGGACTAGCGGGAGCCTACAATGAGCAGTTCTTC.

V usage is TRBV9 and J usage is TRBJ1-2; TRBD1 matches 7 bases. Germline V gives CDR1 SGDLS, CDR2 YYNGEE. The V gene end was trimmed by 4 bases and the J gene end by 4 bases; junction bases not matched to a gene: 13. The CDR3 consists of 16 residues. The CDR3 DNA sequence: TGTGCCAGCAGCTCAAGGGTCGAACAGGGGAGCTATGGCTACACCTTC. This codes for CASSSRVEQGSYGYTF.

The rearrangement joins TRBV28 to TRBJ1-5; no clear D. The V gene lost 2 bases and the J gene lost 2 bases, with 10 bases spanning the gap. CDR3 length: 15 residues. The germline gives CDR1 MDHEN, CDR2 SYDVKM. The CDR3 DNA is TGTGCCAGCAGTTTACACGAGTCGGGCAATCAGCCCCAGCATTTT. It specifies CASSLHESGNQPQHF.

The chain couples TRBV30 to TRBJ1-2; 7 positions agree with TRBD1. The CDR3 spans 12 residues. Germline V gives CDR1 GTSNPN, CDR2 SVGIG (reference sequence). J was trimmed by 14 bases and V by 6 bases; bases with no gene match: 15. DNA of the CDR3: TGTGCCTGCACCGGGACAGCTTTGGGGGATACCTTC. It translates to CACTGTALGDTF.

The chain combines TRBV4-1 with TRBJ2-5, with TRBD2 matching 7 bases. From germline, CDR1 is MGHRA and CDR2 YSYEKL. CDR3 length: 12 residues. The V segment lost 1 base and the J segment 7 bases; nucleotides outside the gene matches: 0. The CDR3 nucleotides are TGCGCCAGCAGCCAAGGCGGGGGGACCCAGTACTTC. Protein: CASSQGGGTQYF.

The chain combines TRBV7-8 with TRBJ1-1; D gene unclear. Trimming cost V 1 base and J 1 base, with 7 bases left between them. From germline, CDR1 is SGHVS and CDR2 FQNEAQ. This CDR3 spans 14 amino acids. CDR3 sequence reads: CASSLVPGNTEAFF. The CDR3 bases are TGTGCCAGCAGCTTAGTGCCGGGGAACACTGAAGCTTTCTTT.

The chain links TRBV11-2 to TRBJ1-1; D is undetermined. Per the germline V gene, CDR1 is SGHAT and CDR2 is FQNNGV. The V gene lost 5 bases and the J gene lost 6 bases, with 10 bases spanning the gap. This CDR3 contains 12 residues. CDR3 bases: TGTGCCAGCAGCGGCACCCAGGCTGAAGCTTTCTTT. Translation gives CASSGTQAEAFF.

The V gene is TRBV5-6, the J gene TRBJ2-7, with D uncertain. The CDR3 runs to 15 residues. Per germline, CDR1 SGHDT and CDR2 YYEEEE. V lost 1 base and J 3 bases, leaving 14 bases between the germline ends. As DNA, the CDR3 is TGTGCCAGCAGCTTGACCGGCAGGCCCGGCTACGAGCAGTACTTC. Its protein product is CASSLTGRPGYEQYF.

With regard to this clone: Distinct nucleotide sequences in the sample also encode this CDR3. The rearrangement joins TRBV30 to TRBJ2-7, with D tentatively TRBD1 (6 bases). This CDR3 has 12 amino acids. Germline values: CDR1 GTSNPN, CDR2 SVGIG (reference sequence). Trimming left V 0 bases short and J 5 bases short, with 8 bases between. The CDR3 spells CAWSVSGDEQYF. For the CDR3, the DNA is TGTGCCTGGAGTGTGTCAGGGGACGAGCAGTACTTC. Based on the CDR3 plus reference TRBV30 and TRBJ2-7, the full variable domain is SQTIHQWPATLVQPVGSPLSLECTVEGTSNPNLYWYRQAAGRGLQLLFYSVGIGQISSEVPQNLSASRPQDRQFILSSKKLLLSDSGFYLCAWSVSGDEQYFGPGTRLTVT.

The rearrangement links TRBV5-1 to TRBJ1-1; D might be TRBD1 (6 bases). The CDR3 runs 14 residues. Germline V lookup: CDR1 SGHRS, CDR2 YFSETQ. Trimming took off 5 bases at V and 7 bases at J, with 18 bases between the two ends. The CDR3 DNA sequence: TGCGCCAGCAGGGGTAGGGGGGGGCATGATGAAGCTTTCTTT. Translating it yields CASRGRGGHDEAFF. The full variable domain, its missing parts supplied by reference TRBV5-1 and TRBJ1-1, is KAGVTQTPRYLIKTRGQQVTLSCSPISGHRSVSWYQQTPGQGLQFLFEYFSETQRNKGNFPGRFSGRQFSNSRSEMNVSTLELGDSALYLCASRGRGGHDEAFFGQGTRLTVV.

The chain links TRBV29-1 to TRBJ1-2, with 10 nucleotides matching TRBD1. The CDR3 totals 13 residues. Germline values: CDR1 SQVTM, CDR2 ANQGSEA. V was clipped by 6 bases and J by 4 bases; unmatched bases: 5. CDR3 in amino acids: CSVGDRGRYGYTF. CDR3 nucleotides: TGCAGCGTCGGGGACAGGGGCCGCTATGGCTACACCTTC.

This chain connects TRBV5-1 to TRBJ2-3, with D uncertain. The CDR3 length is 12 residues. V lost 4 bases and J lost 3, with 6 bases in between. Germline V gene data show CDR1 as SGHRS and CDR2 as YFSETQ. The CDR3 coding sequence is TGCGCCAGCAGCCTCTCTACAGATACGCAGTATTTT. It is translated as CASSLSTDTQYF.

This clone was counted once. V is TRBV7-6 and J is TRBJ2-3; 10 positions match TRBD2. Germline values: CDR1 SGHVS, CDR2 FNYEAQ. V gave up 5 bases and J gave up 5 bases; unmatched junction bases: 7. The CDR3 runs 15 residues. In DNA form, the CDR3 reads TGTGCCAGCAGCATCAGCGGGAGGGCAGGAGATACGCAGTATTTT. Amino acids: CASSISGRAGDTQYF.

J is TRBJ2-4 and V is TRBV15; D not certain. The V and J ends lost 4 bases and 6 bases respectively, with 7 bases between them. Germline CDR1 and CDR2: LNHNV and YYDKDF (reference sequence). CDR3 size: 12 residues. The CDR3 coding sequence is TGTGCCACCAGCAAGTCGGGAAACATTCAGTACTTC. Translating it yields CATSKSGNIQYF.

DNA of the CDR3: TGTGCCAGCTCCGACAGGACTAGCACAGATACGCAGTATTTT. Its protein product is CASSDRTSTDTQYF. The chain employs TRBV18 and TRBJ2-3; a weak D match, TRBD1 (6 bases). The CDR3 is 14 amino acids. V lost 6 bases and J 0 bases, leaving 10 bases between the germline ends. Germline loops: CDR1 KGHSH, CDR2 LQKENI.

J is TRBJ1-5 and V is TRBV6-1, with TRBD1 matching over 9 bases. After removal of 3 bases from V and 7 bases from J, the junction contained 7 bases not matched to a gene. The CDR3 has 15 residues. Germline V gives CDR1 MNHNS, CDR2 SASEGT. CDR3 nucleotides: TGTGCCAGCAGTGAGGCCCCAACAGGGGGCCAGCCCCAGCATTTT. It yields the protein CASSEAPTGGQPQHF.

In nucleotides, the CDR3 is TGCGCCAGCAACACCCGGGACAGGGGGCGGGCAGATACGCAGTATTTT. It is translated as CASNTRDRGRADTQYF. The chain carries TRBV5-1 and TRBJ2-3; 12 nucleotides match TRBD1. The CDR3 length is 16 residues. Germline V CDR1 and CDR2: SGHRS, YFSETQ. V dropped 6 bases and J dropped 4; count of bases not matched to a gene: 9.

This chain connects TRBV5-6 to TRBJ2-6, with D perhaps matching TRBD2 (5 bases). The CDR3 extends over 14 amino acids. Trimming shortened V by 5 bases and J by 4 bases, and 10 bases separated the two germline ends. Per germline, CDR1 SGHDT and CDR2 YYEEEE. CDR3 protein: CASSPRRGANVLTF. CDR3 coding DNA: TGTGCCAGCAGTCCCAGGAGGGGGGCCAACGTCCTGACTTTC.

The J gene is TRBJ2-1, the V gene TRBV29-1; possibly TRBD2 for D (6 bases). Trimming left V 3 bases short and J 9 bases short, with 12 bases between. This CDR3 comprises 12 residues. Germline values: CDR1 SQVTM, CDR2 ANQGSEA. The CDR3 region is CSVDGRLSEQFF. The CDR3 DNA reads TGCAGCGTTGACGGGAGATTGTCTGAGCAGTTCTTC.

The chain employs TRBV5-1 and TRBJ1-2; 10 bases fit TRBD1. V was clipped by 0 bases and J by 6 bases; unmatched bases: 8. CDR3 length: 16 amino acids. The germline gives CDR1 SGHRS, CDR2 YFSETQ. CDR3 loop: CASSLGGTGAVHGYTF. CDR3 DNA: TGCGCCAGCAGCTTGGGAGGGACAGGGGCAGTTCATGGCTACACCTTC.

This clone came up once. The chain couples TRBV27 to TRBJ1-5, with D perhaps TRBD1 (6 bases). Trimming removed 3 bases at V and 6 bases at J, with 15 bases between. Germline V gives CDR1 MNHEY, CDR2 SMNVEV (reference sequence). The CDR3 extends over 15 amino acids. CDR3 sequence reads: CASSFGSGEGQPQHF. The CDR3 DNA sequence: TGTGCCAGCAGTTTCGGATCAGGGGAGGGTCAGCCCCAGCATTTT.

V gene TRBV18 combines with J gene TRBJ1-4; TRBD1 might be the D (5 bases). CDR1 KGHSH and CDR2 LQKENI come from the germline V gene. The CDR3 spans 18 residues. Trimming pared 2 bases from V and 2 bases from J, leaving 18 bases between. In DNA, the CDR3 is TGTGCCAGCTCACCAACCGGACCCCGGGGGATCACTAATGAAAAACTGTTTTTT. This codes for CASSPTGPRGITNEKLFF.

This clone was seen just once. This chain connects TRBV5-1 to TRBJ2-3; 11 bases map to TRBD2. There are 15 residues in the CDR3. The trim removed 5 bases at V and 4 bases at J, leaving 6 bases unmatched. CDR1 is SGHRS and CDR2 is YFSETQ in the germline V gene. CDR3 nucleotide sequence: TGCGCCAGCAGATTGACTAGCGGGAATGCAGATACGCAGTATTTT. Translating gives CASRLTSGNADTQYF.